The T cell receptor (beta chain) described here comes from a study of T cell responses to AZD1222 COVID-19 vaccine. Findings and limits, study-wide: Clonal diversity was possibly underestimated, and the donors were mostly white British, with more females.

The CDR3 is 15 amino acids. In germline, CDR1 is LNHDA, CDR2 SQIVND (reference sequence). The junction had 6 bases not matched to a gene; V was cut back by 6 bases and J by 3 bases. Here immunoSEQ multiplex PCR was the method, and the copy in TCRdb shows in-frame clones only, minus some. The top ten hold around 19% of the sample, which has about 60,000 clones, about 79% seen once. This clone was recorded once. Its antigen is unidentified. The TCR sequence derives from an adult in good health. The gene calls are TRBV19 and TRBJ2-7, with TRBD2 identical over 12 bases. The starting material was peripheral blood, obtained on day 0 of AZD1222 vaccination. The CDR3 sequence: CASRRLAGDLYEQYF. CDR3 in DNA: TGTGCCAGTAGAAGACTAGCGGGAGACCTCTACGAGCAGTACTTC.